These T cell receptor beta chains were read from a single sample in a study of early T cells in non-severe SARS-CoV-2 infection. TCRdb redid the calling of the 5' RACE reads with MiXCR, one entry per CDR3 protein. The table has under 35,000 distinct CDR3 sequences, roughly 5.7% seen once; the top ten hold about a fifth. Input material: whole blood. These receptors were taken from an adult who was a healthcare worker with PCR-confirmed SARS-CoV-2 infection or an uninfected control (not recorded which). Each CDR3 is given with its conserved first and last residue. The order of the fields is V gene, J gene, D gene, clone size, CDR3 protein, CDR3 DNA. D genes are given only for firm matches. Clone size is stated in some rows and not others, as once, few, many or a class when expanded.

V: TRBV5-1; J: TRBJ1-1; D: -; size: -; CDR3: CASSSGMNTEAFF; DNA: TGCGCCAGCAGTTCAGGGATGAACACTGAAGCTTTCTTT
V: TRBV20-1; J: TRBJ1-2; D: -; size: -; CDR3: CSARGVRSAIGYTF; DNA: TGCAGTGCTAGAGGGGTCAGGAGCGCTATTGGCTACACCTTC
V: TRBV27; J: TRBJ1-5; D: TRBD1; size: -; CDR3: CASSYRGRRGNQPQHF; DNA: TGTGCCAGCAGTTACAGGGGGCGGAGAGGCAATCAGCCCCAGCATTTT
V: TRBV3-1; J: TRBJ2-7; D: TRBD1; size: many; CDR3: CASSLRQGGVYEQYF; DNA: TGTGCCAGCAGCCTTAGACAGGGGGGAGTCTACGAGCAGTACTTC
V: TRBV20-1; J: TRBJ2-1; D: TRBD2; size: many; CDR3: CSALAVAGGNEQFF; DNA: TGCAGTGCCCTAGCGGTCGCCGGAGGCAATGAGCAGTTCTTC
V: TRBV12-3/TRBV12-4; J: TRBJ1-6; D: TRBD1; size: -; CDR3: CASSPPTGVYNSPLHF; DNA: TGTGCCAGCAGCCCTCCGACAGGGGTCTATAATTCACCCCTCCACTTT
V: TRBV12-3/TRBV12-4; J: TRBJ2-1; D: TRBD2; size: many; CDR3: CASSLDSGRAGVEQFF; DNA: TGTGCCAGCAGTTTAGATAGCGGGAGGGCCGGGGTTGAGCAGTTCTTC
V: TRBV7-2; J: TRBJ1-1; D: -; size: many; CDR3: CASSLGQWGTEAFF; DNA: TGTGCCAGCAGCTTAGGACAGTGGGGTACTGAAGCTTTCTTT
V: TRBV20-1; J: TRBJ2-1; D: -; size: many; CDR3: CSAQLTIKGNEQFF; DNA: TGCAGTGCCCAACTTACCATAAAGGGCAATGAGCAGTTCTTC
V: TRBV5-1; J: TRBJ1-1; D: -; size: -; CDR3: CASSISYGTTEAFF; DNA: TGCGCCAGCAGTATTAGCTATGGGACGACTGAAGCTTTCTTT
V: TRBV4-1; J: TRBJ1-2; D: -; size: -; CDR3: CASSQGTGPPYGYTF; DNA: TGCGCCAGCAGCCAAGGAACCGGGCCCCCCTATGGCTACACCTTC
V: TRBV6-6; J: TRBJ2-1; D: TRBD2; size: many; CDR3: CASSGSGSFNEQFF; DNA: TGTGCCAGCAGCGGTAGCGGGAGTTTCAATGAGCAGTTCTTC
V: TRBV7-2; J: TRBJ2-1; D: -; size: -; CDR3: CASSLYQAKNEQFF; DNA: TGTGCCAGCAGCTTATATCAAGCGAAGAATGAGCAGTTCTTC
V: TRBV5-6; J: TRBJ2-3; D: TRBD2; size: many; CDR3: CASSLRLAGGPTDTQYF; DNA: TGTGCCAGCAGCTTGAGGTTAGCGGGAGGACCCACAGATACGCAGTATTTT
V: TRBV7-8; J: TRBJ2-3; D: -; size: medium-sized; CDR3: CASSLEEGRDTQYF; DNA: TGTGCCAGCAGCTTAGAGGAGGGTAGAGATACGCAGTATTTT
V: TRBV5-1; J: TRBJ2-3; D: -; size: many; CDR3: CASRGGRTSTDTQYF; DNA: TGCGCCAGCAGAGGGGGGCGGACTAGCACAGATACGCAGTATTTT
V: TRBV6-5; J: TRBJ1-1; D: -; size: -; CDR3: CASSRRRGTEAFF; DNA: TGTGCCAGCAGTAGACGGAGGGGCACTGAAGCTTTCTTT
V: TRBV19; J: TRBJ2-5; D: TRBD2; size: many; CDR3: CASSTGSGLQETQYF; DNA: TGTGCCAGTAGTACAGGCTCGGGACTACAAGAGACCCAGTACTTC
V: TRBV7-8; J: TRBJ1-2; D: -; size: -; CDR3: CASSPAAGAGYTF; DNA: TGTGCCAGCAGCCCCGCGGCAGGGGCCGGCTACACCTTC
V: TRBV5-1; J: TRBJ2-3; D: TRBD2; size: many; CDR3: CASSGAGDPQYTDTQYF; DNA: TGCGCCAGCAGCGGAGCGGGGGACCCTCAATACACAGATACGCAGTATTTT
V: TRBV7-6; J: TRBJ2-7; D: -; size: few; CDR3: CASSKGQGLSGSYEQYF; DNA: TGTGCCAGCAGCAAAGGACAGGGTCTAAGCGGGAGCTACGAGCAGTACTTC
V: TRBV6-2/TRBV6-3; J: TRBJ2-7; D: -; size: -; CDR3: CASSTSPLLYSYEQYF; DNA: TGTGCCAGCAGTACATCGCCCTTACTGTACTCCTACGAGCAGTACTTC
V: TRBV5-1; J: TRBJ2-1; D: TRBD2; size: many; CDR3: CASSPLAGGYNEQFF; DNA: TGCGCCAGCAGCCCCCTAGCGGGAGGGTACAATGAGCAGTTCTTC
V: TRBV24-1; J: TRBJ2-7; D: TRBD2; size: few; CDR3: CATSRLAGEREQYF; DNA: TGTGCCACCAGTAGACTAGCGGGGGAGCGGGAGCAGTACTTC
V: TRBV7-9; J: TRBJ2-7; D: -; size: few; CDR3: CASSLTRREQYF; DNA: TGTGCCAGCAGCTTAACGAGAAGGGAGCAGTACTTC
V: TRBV19; J: TRBJ2-7; D: -; size: -; CDR3: CASSIGKGDEQYF; DNA: TGTGCCAGTAGTATAGGAAAGGGGGACGAGCAGTACTTC
V: TRBV21-1; J: TRBJ2-1; D: -; size: many; CDR3: CASRTGRQFF; DNA: TGTGCCAGCAGGACGGGTAGGCAGTTCTTC
V: TRBV25-1; J: TRBJ2-2; D: TRBD1; size: -; CDR3: CASASRGGQGANTGELFF; DNA: TGTGCCAGCGCGAGCCGAGGGGGACAGGGGGCGAACACCGGGGAGCTGTTTTTT
V: TRBV28; J: TRBJ2-3; D: -; size: many; CDR3: CASSFVGSTQYF; DNA: TGTGCCAGCAGTTTCGTAGGGAGCACGCAGTATTTT
V: TRBV2; J: TRBJ2-3; D: TRBD1; size: -; CDR3: CASRGQGADTQYF; DNA: TGTGCCAGCAGAGGACAGGGGGCAGATACGCAGTATTTT
V: TRBV19; J: TRBJ2-2; D: -; size: few; CDR3: CASSIARVRTGELFF; DNA: TGTGCCAGTAGTATAGCAAGGGTACGCACCGGGGAGCTGTTTTTT
V: TRBV28; J: TRBJ1-4; D: -; size: few; CDR3: CASSLTVPDEKLFF; DNA: TGTGCCAGCAGTTTGACAGTGCCGGATGAAAAACTGTTTTTT
V: TRBV5-6; J: TRBJ2-1; D: -; size: once; CDR3: CASSSPTTYNEQFF; DNA: TGTGCCAGCAGCTCTCCGACTACATACAATGAGCAGTTCTTC
V: TRBV6-5; J: TRBJ2-7; D: TRBD1; size: -; CDR3: CASRDMRTGLTYEQYF; DNA: TGTGCCAGCAGAGATATGCGGACAGGGCTAACCTACGAGCAGTACTTC
V: TRBV13; J: TRBJ1-3; D: -; size: few; CDR3: CASSLGNSGNTIYF; DNA: TGTGCCAGCAGCTTAGGCAACTCTGGAAACACCATATATTTT
V: TRBV4-1; J: TRBJ1-3; D: -; size: -; CDR3: CASSQGDRRSGNTIYF; DNA: TGCGCCAGCAGCCAAGGAGACAGGCGCTCTGGAAACACCATATATTTT
V: TRBV6-1; J: TRBJ2-5; D: TRBD1; size: -; CDR3: CASSGQGQTQYF; DNA: TGTGCCAGCAGTGGACAGGGCCAGACCCAGTACTTC
V: TRBV28; J: TRBJ2-5; D: TRBD2; size: many; CDR3: CASSLLAGAQETQYF; DNA: TGTGCCAGCAGTCTACTAGCGGGAGCACAAGAGACCCAGTACTTC
V: TRBV11-2; J: TRBJ2-3; D: -; size: few; CDR3: CASSLEPSTDTQYF; DNA: TGTGCCAGCAGCTTAGAACCTAGCACAGATACGCAGTATTTT
V: TRBV9; J: TRBJ1-1; D: -; size: -; CDR3: CASGRQNTEAFF; DNA: TGTGCCAGCGGAAGACAGAACACTGAAGCTTTCTTT
V: TRBV7-9; J: TRBJ1-1; D: -; size: many; CDR3: CASSLVGAEGTEAFF; DNA: TGTGCCAGCAGCTTAGTTGGGGCCGAAGGGACTGAAGCTTTCTTT
V: TRBV11-2; J: TRBJ2-5; D: TRBD2; size: many; CDR3: CASSTRTSGETQYF; DNA: TGTGCCAGCAGCACCCGGACTAGCGGGGAGACCCAGTACTTC
V: TRBV6-5; J: TRBJ2-2; D: -; size: few; CDR3: CASRYDRNTGELFF; DNA: TGTGCCAGCAGATACGACAGGAACACCGGGGAGCTGTTTTTT
V: TRBV20-1; J: TRBJ2-1; D: TRBD2; size: few; CDR3: CSAESGSWYEQFF; DNA: TGCAGTGCTGAAAGCGGGAGTTGGTATGAGCAGTTCTTC
V: TRBV4-2; J: TRBJ2-7; D: -; size: -; CDR3: CASSQDASTLYEQYF; DNA: TGTGCCAGCAGCCAAGACGCTAGCACCCTCTACGAGCAGTACTTC
V: TRBV11-2; J: TRBJ2-7; D: TRBD1; size: many; CDR3: CASSLERGPQDRVYF; DNA: TGTGCCAGCAGCTTAGAAAGAGGTCCCCAGGACAGGGTCTACTTC
V: TRBV6-2/TRBV6-3; J: TRBJ2-1; D: TRBD2; size: many; CDR3: CASSMTLAGKGRGEQFF; DNA: TGTGCCAGCAGTATGACACTAGCGGGCAAAGGACGTGGTGAGCAGTTCTTC
V: TRBV24-1; J: TRBJ2-1; D: -; size: many; CDR3: CATSDLGQLYNEQFF; DNA: TGTGCCACCAGTGATTTAGGACAGCTTTACAATGAGCAGTTCTTC
V: TRBV2; J: TRBJ2-7; D: TRBD2; size: many; CDR3: CASSGLAVYEQYF; DNA: TGTGCCAGCAGTGGGCTAGCGGTGTACGAGCAGTACTTC
V: TRBV9; J: TRBJ2-1; D: TRBD2; size: many; CDR3: CASSARLAGVLNEQFF; DNA: TGTGCCAGCAGCGCCAGACTAGCGGGGGTTCTGAATGAGCAGTTCTTC
V: TRBV24-1; J: TRBJ2-3; D: -; size: many; CDR3: CATSDLVADTQYF; DNA: TGTGCCACCAGTGATTTGGTTGCAGATACGCAGTATTTT
V: TRBV2; J: TRBJ2-7; D: -; size: few; CDR3: CASSSRGVGEQYF; DNA: TGTGCCAGCAGTTCTAGGGGGGTCGGCGAGCAGTACTTC
V: TRBV7-2; J: TRBJ2-3; D: -; size: few; CDR3: CASSLAREDTQYF; DNA: TGTGCCAGCAGCTTAGCTAGGGAAGATACGCAGTATTTT
V: TRBV6-1; J: TRBJ2-2; D: -; size: many; CDR3: CASGGRGNTGELFF; DNA: TGTGCCAGCGGTGGCAGGGGGAACACCGGGGAGCTGTTTTTT